The rows below give T cell receptor beta chains drawn from one sample of a study of blood T cell repertoires in COVID-19. Clones were read by immunoSEQ multiplex PCR, and TCRdb kept only the in-frame ones, dropping some. This sample carries around 480,000 clones, 87% of them seen once, and the ten largest clones take 0.7%. The specimen sequenced was PBMCs or T cells enriched from blood (not recorded which). Receptor source: a woman under 30 who had recovered from COVID-19. CDR3s include the opening cysteine and the closing phenylalanine or tryptophan. D genes are given only for firm matches. For some rows the clone size is stated as once, few or many, or as a class when expanded; others skip it.

V gene	D gene	J gene	clone size	CDR3 protein	CDR3 DNA
TRBV3-1/TRBV3-2	TRBD2	TRBJ2-7	NA	CASSLAAGTSVPGEQYF	TGTGCCAGCAGCCTCGCCGCCGGGACTAGCGTCCCGGGCGAGCAGTACTTC
TRBV7-9	TRBD1	TRBJ1-6	NA	CASSSRTGWNSPLHF	TGTGCCAGCAGCTCACGGACAGGGTGGAATTCACCCCTCCACTTT
TRBV4-2	NA	TRBJ2-4	NA	CASSQDLKGTLGGAKNIQYF	TGTGCCAGCAGCCAAGACCTAAAGGGCACCCTCGGGGGTGCCAAAAACATTCAGTACTTC
TRBV3-1/TRBV3-2	TRBD2	TRBJ2-3	NA	CASSQDMASGNTDTQYF	TGTGCCAGCAGCCAAGATATGGCTAGCGGAAACACAGATACGCAGTATTTT
TRBV6-5	TRBD2	TRBJ2-3	NA	CASSPSGGRTDTQYF	TGTGCCAGCAGTCCTTCGGGGGGGAGAACAGATACGCAGTATTTT
TRBV2	NA	TRBJ1-4	NA	CASRRPLRGPTNEKLFF	TGTGCCAGCAGGAGACCCCTTAGGGGTCCAACTAATGAAAAACTGTTTTTT
TRBV3-1/TRBV3-2	NA	TRBJ2-7	NA	CASHNRDSYEQYF	TGTGCCAGCCACAATCGGGATTCCTACGAGCAGTACTTC
TRBV11-2	NA	TRBJ1-1	NA	CASSLDRLDTEAFF	TGTGCCAGCAGCTTAGATCGGTTAGACACTGAAGCTTTCTTT
TRBV9	NA	TRBJ1-1	NA	CASSLSQGNTEAFF	TGTGCCAGCAGCCTCTCACAGGGGAACACTGAAGCTTTCTTT
TRBV19	TRBD1	TRBJ1-1	few	CASRESRGRGEAFF	TGTGCCAGTAGGGAATCCAGGGGGCGAGGTGAAGCTTTCTTT
TRBV5-1	NA	TRBJ1-2	NA	CASSSPGLGYTF	TGCGCCAGCAGCTCGCCAGGGCTGGGCTACACCTTC
TRBV30	TRBD1	TRBJ1-4	NA	CAWNEGQGNEKLFF	TGTGCCTGGAATGAGGGACAGGGTAATGAAAAACTGTTTTTT
TRBV19	NA	TRBJ1-5	NA	CASSIVPPGVNQPQHF	TGTGCCAGTAGTATCGTACCCCCAGGGGTCAATCAGCCCCAGCATTTT
TRBV28	NA	TRBJ2-7	NA	CASSPKTDRPYEQYF	TGTGCCAGCAGTCCCAAAACCGACAGGCCCTACGAGCAGTACTTC
TRBV6-5	TRBD1	TRBJ1-4	once	CASRVSQGDEKLFF	TGTGCCAGCCGAGTAAGCCAGGGGGATGAAAAACTGTTTTTT
TRBV12-3/TRBV12-4	NA	TRBJ1-1	NA	CASSLNGNTEAFF	TGTGCCAGCAGTTTGAACGGGAACACTGAAGCTTTCTTT
TRBV4-1	NA	TRBJ1-2	NA	CASSRSGGLLYGYTF	TGCGCCAGCAGCCGATCCGGGGGACTACTCTATGGCTACACCTTC
TRBV10-3	NA	TRBJ1-1	few	CAISATDTNTEAFF	TGTGCCATCAGTGCGACAGATACGAACACTGAAGCTTTCTTT
TRBV5-1	NA	TRBJ2-7	NA	CASRWGTVTYEQYF	TGCGCCAGCAGATGGGGCACAGTTACCTACGAGCAGTACTTC
TRBV5-1	NA	TRBJ2-3	NA	CASSLEGQRDTQYF	TGCGCCAGCAGCCTAGAGGGACAACGAGATACGCAGTATTTT
TRBV12-5	NA	TRBJ2-5	NA	CASGLVLGLLETQYF	TGTGCTAGTGGTTTGGTACTTGGACTATTAGAGACCCAGTACTTC
TRBV19	NA	TRBJ1-2	NA	CASSILDSGGNYGYTF	TGTGCCAGTAGTATTCTCGATTCTGGGGGGAACTATGGCTACACCTTC
TRBV10-2	NA	TRBJ1-1	NA	CASSERGTEAFF	TGCGCCAGCAGTGAACGGGGGACTGAAGCTTTCTTT
TRBV5-8	TRBD1	TRBJ2-7	NA	CASSSRTGGYSSYEQYF	TGTGCCAGCAGTTCAAGGACAGGGGGCTATAGCTCCTACGAGCAGTACTTC
TRBV30	TRBD1	TRBJ1-1	NA	CAWDGDRGLKEAFF	TGTGCCTGGGACGGGGACAGGGGGCTGAAAGAAGCTTTCTTT
TRBV3-1/TRBV3-2	TRBD1	TRBJ1-1	NA	CASSLTGVGASTEAFF	TGTGCCAGCAGCCTGACAGGGGTGGGGGCTAGCACTGAAGCTTTCTTT
TRBV5-1	NA	TRBJ1-1	NA	CASSGDTQNTEAFF	TGCGCCAGCAGCGGGGACACCCAGAACACTGAAGCTTTCTTT
TRBV28	NA	TRBJ1-2	NA	CASNRWGLASNYGYTF	TGTGCCAGCAACCGTTGGGGGCTGGCCTCTAACTATGGCTACACCTTC
TRBV7-9	TRBD1	TRBJ2-6	NA	CASSLGQGIGANVLTF	TGTGCCAGCAGCTTGGGACAGGGGATCGGGGCCAACGTCCTGACTTTC
TRBV3-1/TRBV3-2	NA	TRBJ1-1	few	CASSPRYESEAFF	TGTGCCAGCAGCCCCCGGTATGAATCTGAAGCTTTCTTT
TRBV12-3/TRBV12-4	TRBD1	TRBJ1-2	NA	CASTLDRGGGYTF	TGTGCCAGCACTCTCGACAGGGGGGGAGGCTACACCTTC
TRBV2	NA	TRBJ1-5	NA	CASSAKTAPYNQPQHF	TGTGCCAGCAGTGCGAAGACAGCACCATACAATCAGCCCCAGCATTTT
TRBV6-5	NA	TRBJ1-2	NA	CASRPPGGDYGYTF	TGTGCCAGCAGGCCCCCGGGGGGGGACTATGGCTACACCTTC
TRBV28	NA	TRBJ1-2	NA	CASSLAYFGRYTF	TGTGCCAGCAGTTTAGCCTATTTTGGGCGCTACACCTTC
TRBV5-1	NA	TRBJ2-7	NA	CASSLGRDRISYEQYF	TGCGCCAGCAGCTTGGGGCGGGACAGAATCTCGTACGAGCAGTACTTC
TRBV27	NA	TRBJ1-1	once	CASRERGLNTEAFF	TGTGCCAGCAGGGAAAGGGGCCTGAACACTGAAGCTTTCTTT
TRBV19	TRBD2	TRBJ2-3	NA	CASSDLAGGTGAQYF	TGTGCCAGTAGTGACTTAGCGGGGGGGACAGGAGCGCAGTATTTT
TRBV5-1	TRBD1	TRBJ2-7	once	CASSLERGGIDEQYF	TGCGCCAGCAGCTTGGAGAGAGGGGGCATCGACGAGCAGTACTTC
TRBV4-1	NA	TRBJ1-1	NA	CASSQERGRSSEAFF	TGCGCCAGCAGCCAAGAAAGGGGCAGGAGTAGTGAAGCTTTCTTT
TRBV29-1	NA	TRBJ1-6	NA	CSLGTDNNSPLHF	TGCAGCTTAGGGACTGATAATAATTCACCCCTCCACTTT
TRBV2	NA	TRBJ1-1	NA	CASSETRGGTEAFF	TGTGCCAGCAGTGAAACCCGGGGGGGGACTGAAGCTTTCTTT
TRBV7-2	TRBD2	TRBJ2-5	once	CASSPFSAGAWNFGETQYF	TGTGCCAGCAGCCCCTTTTCAGCGGGGGCCTGGAATTTTGGAGAGACCCAGTACTTC
TRBV3-1/TRBV3-2	TRBD2	TRBJ2-5	NA	CASSQEGGGYPETQYF	TGTGCCAGCAGCCAAGAGGGCGGGGGATACCCGGAGACCCAGTACTTC
TRBV19	NA	TRBJ1-5	NA	CASSIRRGHSNQPQHF	TGTGCCAGTAGTATCCGCAGGGGCCATAGCAATCAGCCCCAGCATTTT
TRBV28	NA	TRBJ2-3	NA	CASKNVATDTQYF	TGTGCCAGCAAGAACGTAGCAACAGATACGCAGTATTTT
TRBV30	NA	TRBJ2-7	NA	CACPHPGNTYEQYF	TGTGCCTGCCCCCACCCAGGGAACACCTACGAGCAGTACTTC
TRBV4-1	NA	TRBJ2-5	NA	CASSQSGGVTETQYF	TGCGCCAGCAGCCAGAGTGGGGGCGTCACGGAGACCCAGTACTTC
TRBV4-1	TRBD2	TRBJ2-3	NA	CASSGAGLSSTDTQYF	TGCGCCAGCAGCGGCGCGGGACTATCTAGCACAGATACGCAGTATTTT
TRBV7-8	NA	TRBJ1-1	NA	CASTFAGRTEAFF	TGTGCCAGCACCTTCGCGGGGCGGACTGAAGCTTTCTTT
TRBV7-8	TRBD1	TRBJ1-2	NA	CASSLGSGQTSGYTF	TGTGCCAGCAGCTTAGGTTCGGGACAGACTTCTGGCTACACCTTC